Following are 16 T cell receptor beta chains from one sample sequenced in a study of cytomegalovirus exposure and HLA in healthy donors. Produced via immunoSEQ multiplex PCR; TCRdb's table is partial and in-frame only. This table holds 130,000 to 150,000 clones, around 89% found once. The sequenced sample was PBMCs. These receptors originate from a woman aged 25 to 39 in good health and CMV-seropositive.

The rearrangement uses TRBV4-1 and TRBJ1-4, with 9 bases lining up with TRBD1. The CDR3 covers 16 residues. Germline lookup yields CDR1 MGHRA and CDR2 YSYEKL. With V trimmed by 4 bases and J by 4 bases, 7 bases remained unmatched. In DNA form, the CDR3 reads TGCGCCAGCAGCCGGCGACCGGGACAGGGTAATGAAAAACTGTTTTTT. Translation: CASSRRPGQGNEKLFF.

V gene TRBV5-1 combines with J gene TRBJ1-6; 9 bases align to TRBD1. After removal of 5 bases from V and 7 bases from J, the junction contained 10 bases not matched to a gene. CDR3 length: 16 residues. CDR1 is SGHRS and CDR2 is YFSETQ in the germline V gene. As DNA, the CDR3 is TGCGCCAGCAGTCCAAGGACAGGGGTAGGGAATTCACCCCTCCACTTT. It codes for CASSPRTGVGNSPLHF.

The chain has TRBV15 and TRBJ2-5, with TRBD2 identical over 11 bases. V gave up 6 bases and J gave up 7 bases; unmatched junction bases: 10. The length of the CDR3 is 15 residues. Germline CDR1 reads LNHNV; CDR2 reads YYDKDF (reference sequence). CDR3 nucleotide sequence: TGTGCCACCAGAAAAGGGACTAGCGGCTTTGGGACCCAGTACTTC. Translated, it gives CATRKGTSGFGTQYF.

This rearrangement joins TRBV7-2 to TRBJ2-7; 7 bases are shared with TRBD2. The germline V gene encodes CDR1 SGHTA and CDR2 FQGNSA. The length of the CDR3 is 13 residues. Trimming took 5 bases from V and 4 from J; bases not matched to a gene: 5. The DNA for the CDR3 is TGTGCCAGCAGCCCTGGACTAGGATACGAGCAGTACTTC. Its protein product is CASSPGLGYEQYF.

V is TRBV18 and J is TRBJ2-7; 8 positions agree with TRBD1. Germline trimming cut 3 bases from V and 5 bases from J; bases unmatched to any gene: 6. The germline gives CDR1 KGHSH, CDR2 LQKENI. This CDR3 has 14 amino acids. The CDR3 region is CASSPDRVINEQYF. DNA of the CDR3: TGTGCCAGCTCACCGGACAGGGTGATCAACGAGCAGTACTTC.

This clone was picked up one time. This chain uses TRBV6-5 with TRBJ2-1; the match to TRBD1 covers 7 bases. This CDR3 region has 15 residues. Germline CDR1 MNHEY, CDR2 SVGAGI. J gave up 9 bases and V 4 bases, and 12 bases lay outside the gene matches. The CDR3 nucleotides are TGTGCCAGCAGTTCCCCTCGCCTCCGGGACAGTGAGCAGTTCTTC. Its protein product is CASSSPRLRDSEQFF.

V gene TRBV13 combines with J gene TRBJ2-1; possible D gene TRBD2, 5 bases. The germline V gene has CDR1 PRHDT and CDR2 FYEKMQ (reference sequence). The CDR3 has 15 residues. V was clipped by 5 bases and J by 6 bases, with 17 bases between them. In DNA, the CDR3 is TGTGCCAGCAGCCGCCTAGGGCTAGCATCCAATGAGCAGTTCTTC. Protein: CASSRLGLASNEQFF.

The chain joins TRBV7-2 to TRBJ2-7; 12 nucleotides line up with TRBD2. Unmatched junction bases numbered 2, after V lost 6 bases and J lost 2 bases. CDR1 and CDR2 (germline): SGHTA, FQGNSA. The CDR3 sequence is 14 residues long. The CDR3 spells CASSRTSGTYEQYF. In DNA, the CDR3 is TGTGCCAGCAGTCGGACTAGCGGGACCTACGAGCAGTACTTC.

The chain uses TRBV5-1 and TRBJ2-3; 10 bases agree with TRBD1. CDR3 size: 14 residues. Germline CDR1 is SGHRS and CDR2 is YFSETQ. Losses at the gene ends were 9 bases for V and 2 bases for J; bases not matched to a gene: 6. The CDR3 spells CATGQGEITDTQYF. Written as DNA, the CDR3 is TGCGCCACCGGACAGGGGGAGATCACAGATACGCAGTATTTT.

This clone turned up a few times. CDR3 protein: CSVKGASTDTQYF. The CDR3 nucleotides read TGCAGCGTTAAAGGGGCTAGCACAGATACGCAGTATTTT. This rearrangement joins TRBV29-1 to TRBJ2-3, with D possibly matching TRBD1 (5 bases). CDR1 is SQVTM, CDR2 ANQGSEA, per germline. Between the trimmed V and J ends, which lost 5 bases and 0 bases, there was a span of 9 bases. This CDR3 has 13 amino acids.

The chain recombines TRBV7-2 with TRBJ2-7; perhaps TRBD1 as D (5 bases). V was clipped by 5 bases and J by 4 bases, with 18 bases between them. This CDR3 is built from 15 residues. CDR1 and CDR2 (germline): SGHTA, FQGNSA. The CDR3 bases are TGTGCCAGCAGCAATCCCCTCAGGGTACCTTACGAGCAGTACTTC. Translating it yields CASSNPLRVPYEQYF. The full variable domain, rest sourced from reference TRBV7-2 and TRBJ2-7, is GAGVSQSPSNKVTEKGKDVELRCDPISGHTALYWYRQSLGQGLEFLIYFQGNSAPDKSGLPSDRFSAERTGGSVSTLTIQRTQQEDSAVYLCASSNPLRVPYEQYFGPGTRLTVT.

This clone was observed once. The chain recombines TRBV5-6 with TRBJ1-2, with TRBD1 matching over 8 bases. This CDR3 is built from 14 residues. The ends lost 2 bases at V and 4 bases at J; junction bases unmatched: 4. Germline V gene sequence: CDR1 SGHDT, CDR2 YYEEEE. CDR3 in DNA: TGTGCCAGCAGCTTTTACGACAGGGGCTATGGCTACACCTTC. Protein sequence: CASSFYDRGYGYTF.

V usage is TRBV7-3 and J usage is TRBJ2-1, with no clear D. V lost 3 bases and J lost 3, with 6 bases in between. CDR1 SGHTA and CDR2 FQGTGA come from the germline V gene. The CDR3 contains 13 residues. In DNA, the CDR3 is TGTGCCAGCAGCTTGGGCTTCTACAATGAGCAGTTCTTC. Translated, it gives CASSLGFYNEQFF.

This rearrangement joins TRBV2 to TRBJ2-1, with TRBD1 matching over 9 bases. Per germline, CDR1 SNHLY and CDR2 FYNNEI. The CDR3 runs to 13 residues. V was clipped by 8 bases and J by 5 bases; unmatched bases: 4. The CDR3 is CASGTGFNNEQFF. Here the CDR3 DNA reads TGTGCCAGCGGGACAGGGTTTAACAATGAGCAGTTCTTC.

V is TRBV5-8 and J is TRBJ2-1; 8 positions agree with TRBD1. Looked up from germline, CDR1 is SGHTS and CDR2 is YDEGEE. The CDR3 length is 15 residues. Trimming at V came to 4 bases and at J to 6 bases, leaving 9 bases not matched to a gene. The CDR3 bases are TGTGCCAGCAGCCCGACAGGGGCACTACTCAATGAGCAGTTCTTC. This codes for CASSPTGALLNEQFF.

The rearrangement uses TRBV7-8 and TRBJ2-1; TRBD2 agrees at 11 bases. CDR3 length: 17 amino acids. Germline V gives CDR1 SGHVS, CDR2 FQNEAQ. V lost 5 bases and J lost 6; bases outside the gene matches: 12. The CDR3 region is CASSVRTSGRDLNEQFF. In DNA, the CDR3 is TGTGCCAGCAGCGTTAGGACTAGCGGGCGGGACCTCAATGAGCAGTTCTTC.